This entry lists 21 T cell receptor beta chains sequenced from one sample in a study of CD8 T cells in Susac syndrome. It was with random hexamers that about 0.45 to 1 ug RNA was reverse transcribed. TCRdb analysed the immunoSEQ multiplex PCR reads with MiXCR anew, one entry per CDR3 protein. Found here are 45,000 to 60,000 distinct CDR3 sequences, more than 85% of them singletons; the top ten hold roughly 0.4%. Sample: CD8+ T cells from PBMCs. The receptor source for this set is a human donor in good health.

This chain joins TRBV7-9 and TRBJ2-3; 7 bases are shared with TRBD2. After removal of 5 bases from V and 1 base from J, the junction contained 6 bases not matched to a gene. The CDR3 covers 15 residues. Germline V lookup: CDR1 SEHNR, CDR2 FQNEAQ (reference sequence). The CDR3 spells CASSPWSGGTDTQYF. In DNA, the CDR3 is TGTGCCAGCAGCCCATGGAGCGGGGGCACAGATACGCAGTATTTT.

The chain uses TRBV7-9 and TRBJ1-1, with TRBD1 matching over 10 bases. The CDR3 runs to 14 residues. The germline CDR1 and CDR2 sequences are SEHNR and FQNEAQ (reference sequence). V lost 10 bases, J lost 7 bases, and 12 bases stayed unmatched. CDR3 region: CATATSGTGDEAFF. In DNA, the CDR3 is TGTGCCACCGCAACCTCCGGGACAGGGGATGAAGCTTTCTTT.

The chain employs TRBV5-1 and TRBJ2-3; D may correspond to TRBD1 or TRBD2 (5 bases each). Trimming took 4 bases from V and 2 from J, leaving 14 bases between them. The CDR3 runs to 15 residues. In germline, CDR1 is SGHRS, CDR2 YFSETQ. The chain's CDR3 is CASSPRGANTDTQYF. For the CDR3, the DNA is TGCGCCAGCAGCCCCCGAGGGGCCAACACAGATACGCAGTATTTT.

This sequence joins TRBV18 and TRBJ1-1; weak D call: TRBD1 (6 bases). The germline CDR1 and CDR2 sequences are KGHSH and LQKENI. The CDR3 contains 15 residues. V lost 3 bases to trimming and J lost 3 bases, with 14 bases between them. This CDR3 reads CASSPIRGGDTEAFF. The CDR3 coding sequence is TGTGCCAGCTCACCGATTAGGGGGGGCGACACTGAAGCTTTCTTT.

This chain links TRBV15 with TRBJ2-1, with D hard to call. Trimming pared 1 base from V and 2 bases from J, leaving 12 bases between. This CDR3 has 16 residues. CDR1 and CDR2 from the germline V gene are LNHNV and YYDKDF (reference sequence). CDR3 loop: CATSRGKVGTYNEQFF. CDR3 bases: TGTGCCACCAGCAGAGGTAAAGTTGGCACCTACAATGAGCAGTTCTTC.

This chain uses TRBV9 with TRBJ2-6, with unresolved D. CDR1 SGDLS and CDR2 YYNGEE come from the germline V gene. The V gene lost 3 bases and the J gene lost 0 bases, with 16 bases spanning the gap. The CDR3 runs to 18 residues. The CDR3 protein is CASSAGPRALSGANVLTF. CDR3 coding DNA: TGTGCCAGCAGCGCGGGCCCGAGAGCCCTCTCTGGGGCCAACGTCCTGACTTTC.

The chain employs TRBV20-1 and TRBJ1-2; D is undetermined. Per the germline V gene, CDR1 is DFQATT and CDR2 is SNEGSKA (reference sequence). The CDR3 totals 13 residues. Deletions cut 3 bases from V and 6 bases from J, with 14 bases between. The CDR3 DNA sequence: TGCAGTGCTAGTGGACCGACCCAGCATGGCTACACCTTC. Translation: CSASGPTQHGYTF.

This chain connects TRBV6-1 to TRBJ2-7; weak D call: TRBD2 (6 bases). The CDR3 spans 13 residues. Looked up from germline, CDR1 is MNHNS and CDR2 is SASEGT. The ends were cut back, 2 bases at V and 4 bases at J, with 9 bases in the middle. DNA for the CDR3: TGTGCCAGCAGTGAATTAGGGACTTACGAGCAGTACTTC. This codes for CASSELGTYEQYF.

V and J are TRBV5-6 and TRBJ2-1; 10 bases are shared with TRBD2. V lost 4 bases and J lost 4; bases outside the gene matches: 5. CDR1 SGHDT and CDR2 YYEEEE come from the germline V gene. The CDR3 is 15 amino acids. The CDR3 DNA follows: TGTGCCAGCAGCCCGGGACTAGCGTCGTACAATGAGCAGTTCTTC. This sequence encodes CASSPGLASYNEQFF.

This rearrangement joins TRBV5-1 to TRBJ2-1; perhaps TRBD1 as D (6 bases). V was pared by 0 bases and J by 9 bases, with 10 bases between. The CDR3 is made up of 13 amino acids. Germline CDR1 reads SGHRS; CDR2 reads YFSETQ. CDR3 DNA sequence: TGCGCCAGCAGCTTGGTGACAGGAGGTGAGCAGTTCTTC. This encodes CASSLVTGGEQFF. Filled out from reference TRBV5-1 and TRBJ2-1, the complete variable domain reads KAGVTQTPRYLIKTRGQQVTLSCSPISGHRSVSWYQQTPGQGLQFLFEYFSETQRNKGNFPGRFSGRQFSNSRSEMNVSTLELGDSALYLCASSLVTGGEQFFGPGTRLTVL.

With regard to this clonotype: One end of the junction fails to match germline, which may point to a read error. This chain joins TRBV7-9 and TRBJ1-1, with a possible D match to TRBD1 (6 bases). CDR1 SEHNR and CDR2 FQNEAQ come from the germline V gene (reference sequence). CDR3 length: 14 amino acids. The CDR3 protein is CASSLVGQIPEVFF. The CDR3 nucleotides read TGTGCCAGCAGCTTAGTGGGACAAATTCCTGAAGTTTTCTTT.

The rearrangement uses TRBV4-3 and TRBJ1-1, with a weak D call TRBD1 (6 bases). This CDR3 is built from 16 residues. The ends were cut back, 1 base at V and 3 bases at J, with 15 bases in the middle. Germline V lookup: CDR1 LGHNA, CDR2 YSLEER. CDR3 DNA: TGCGCCAGCAGCCAAGGAAGGTTCGGGGGGCACACTGAAGCTTTCTTT. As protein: CASSQGRFGGHTEAFF.

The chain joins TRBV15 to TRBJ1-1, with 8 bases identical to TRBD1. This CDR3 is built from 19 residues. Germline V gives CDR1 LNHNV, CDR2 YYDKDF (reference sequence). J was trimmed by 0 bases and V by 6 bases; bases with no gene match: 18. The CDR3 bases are TGTGCCACCAGTTCCGAAGAGCAGGACAGGGCGACTTTGAACACTGAAGCTTTCTTT. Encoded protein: CATSSEEQDRATLNTEAFF.

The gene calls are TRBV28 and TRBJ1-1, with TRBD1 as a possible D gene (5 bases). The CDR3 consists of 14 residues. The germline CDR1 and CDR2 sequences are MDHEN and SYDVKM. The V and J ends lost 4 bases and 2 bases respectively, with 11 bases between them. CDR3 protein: CASSWKGLNTEAFF. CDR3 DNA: TGTGCCAGCAGTTGGAAGGGGCTCAACACTGAAGCTTTCTTT.

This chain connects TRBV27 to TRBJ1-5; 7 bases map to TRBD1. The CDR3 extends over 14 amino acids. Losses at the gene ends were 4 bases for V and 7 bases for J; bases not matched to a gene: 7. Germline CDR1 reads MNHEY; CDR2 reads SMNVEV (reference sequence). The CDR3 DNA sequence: TGTGCCAGCAGTTGGACAGGTGTGGGGCAGCCCCAGCATTTT. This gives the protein CASSWTGVGQPQHF.

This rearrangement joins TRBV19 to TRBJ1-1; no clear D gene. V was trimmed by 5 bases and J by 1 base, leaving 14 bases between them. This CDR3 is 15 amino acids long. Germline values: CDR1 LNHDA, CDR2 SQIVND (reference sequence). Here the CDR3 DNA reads TGTGCCAGTAGTCCCCCACGGGCCGGGAACACTGAAGCTTTCTTT. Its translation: CASSPPRAGNTEAFF.

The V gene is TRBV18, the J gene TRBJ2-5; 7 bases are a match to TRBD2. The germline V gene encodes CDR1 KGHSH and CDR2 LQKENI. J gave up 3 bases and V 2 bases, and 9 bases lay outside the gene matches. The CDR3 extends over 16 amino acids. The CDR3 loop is CASSPFASGREETQYF. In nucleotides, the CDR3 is TGTGCCAGCTCACCATTTGCTAGCGGCAGAGAAGAGACCCAGTACTTC.

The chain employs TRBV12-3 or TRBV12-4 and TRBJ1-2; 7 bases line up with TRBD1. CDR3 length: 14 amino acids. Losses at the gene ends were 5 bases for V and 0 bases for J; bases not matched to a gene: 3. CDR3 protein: CASSDRATNYGYTF. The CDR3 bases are TGTGCCAGCAGTGACAGGGCAACTAACTATGGCTACACCTTC.

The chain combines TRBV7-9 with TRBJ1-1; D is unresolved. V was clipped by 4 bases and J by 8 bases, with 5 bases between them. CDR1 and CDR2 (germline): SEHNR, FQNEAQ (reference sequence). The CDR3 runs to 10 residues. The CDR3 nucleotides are TGTGCCAGCAGCTCCTTCGAAGCTTTCTTT. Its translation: CASSSFEAFF.

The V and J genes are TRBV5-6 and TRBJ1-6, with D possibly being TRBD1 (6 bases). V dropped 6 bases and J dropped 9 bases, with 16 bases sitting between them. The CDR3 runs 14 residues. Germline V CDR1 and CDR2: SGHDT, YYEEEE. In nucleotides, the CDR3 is TGTGCCAGCAACGAGGGGGACCTGGGTTCACCCCTCCACTTT. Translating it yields CASNEGDLGSPLHF.

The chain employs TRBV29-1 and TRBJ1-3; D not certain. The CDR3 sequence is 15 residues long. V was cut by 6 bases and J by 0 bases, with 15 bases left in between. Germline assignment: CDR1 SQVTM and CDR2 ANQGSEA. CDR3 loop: CSVRAPLLSGNTIYF. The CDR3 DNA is TGCAGCGTCCGGGCTCCACTCCTCTCTGGAAACACCATATATTTT.